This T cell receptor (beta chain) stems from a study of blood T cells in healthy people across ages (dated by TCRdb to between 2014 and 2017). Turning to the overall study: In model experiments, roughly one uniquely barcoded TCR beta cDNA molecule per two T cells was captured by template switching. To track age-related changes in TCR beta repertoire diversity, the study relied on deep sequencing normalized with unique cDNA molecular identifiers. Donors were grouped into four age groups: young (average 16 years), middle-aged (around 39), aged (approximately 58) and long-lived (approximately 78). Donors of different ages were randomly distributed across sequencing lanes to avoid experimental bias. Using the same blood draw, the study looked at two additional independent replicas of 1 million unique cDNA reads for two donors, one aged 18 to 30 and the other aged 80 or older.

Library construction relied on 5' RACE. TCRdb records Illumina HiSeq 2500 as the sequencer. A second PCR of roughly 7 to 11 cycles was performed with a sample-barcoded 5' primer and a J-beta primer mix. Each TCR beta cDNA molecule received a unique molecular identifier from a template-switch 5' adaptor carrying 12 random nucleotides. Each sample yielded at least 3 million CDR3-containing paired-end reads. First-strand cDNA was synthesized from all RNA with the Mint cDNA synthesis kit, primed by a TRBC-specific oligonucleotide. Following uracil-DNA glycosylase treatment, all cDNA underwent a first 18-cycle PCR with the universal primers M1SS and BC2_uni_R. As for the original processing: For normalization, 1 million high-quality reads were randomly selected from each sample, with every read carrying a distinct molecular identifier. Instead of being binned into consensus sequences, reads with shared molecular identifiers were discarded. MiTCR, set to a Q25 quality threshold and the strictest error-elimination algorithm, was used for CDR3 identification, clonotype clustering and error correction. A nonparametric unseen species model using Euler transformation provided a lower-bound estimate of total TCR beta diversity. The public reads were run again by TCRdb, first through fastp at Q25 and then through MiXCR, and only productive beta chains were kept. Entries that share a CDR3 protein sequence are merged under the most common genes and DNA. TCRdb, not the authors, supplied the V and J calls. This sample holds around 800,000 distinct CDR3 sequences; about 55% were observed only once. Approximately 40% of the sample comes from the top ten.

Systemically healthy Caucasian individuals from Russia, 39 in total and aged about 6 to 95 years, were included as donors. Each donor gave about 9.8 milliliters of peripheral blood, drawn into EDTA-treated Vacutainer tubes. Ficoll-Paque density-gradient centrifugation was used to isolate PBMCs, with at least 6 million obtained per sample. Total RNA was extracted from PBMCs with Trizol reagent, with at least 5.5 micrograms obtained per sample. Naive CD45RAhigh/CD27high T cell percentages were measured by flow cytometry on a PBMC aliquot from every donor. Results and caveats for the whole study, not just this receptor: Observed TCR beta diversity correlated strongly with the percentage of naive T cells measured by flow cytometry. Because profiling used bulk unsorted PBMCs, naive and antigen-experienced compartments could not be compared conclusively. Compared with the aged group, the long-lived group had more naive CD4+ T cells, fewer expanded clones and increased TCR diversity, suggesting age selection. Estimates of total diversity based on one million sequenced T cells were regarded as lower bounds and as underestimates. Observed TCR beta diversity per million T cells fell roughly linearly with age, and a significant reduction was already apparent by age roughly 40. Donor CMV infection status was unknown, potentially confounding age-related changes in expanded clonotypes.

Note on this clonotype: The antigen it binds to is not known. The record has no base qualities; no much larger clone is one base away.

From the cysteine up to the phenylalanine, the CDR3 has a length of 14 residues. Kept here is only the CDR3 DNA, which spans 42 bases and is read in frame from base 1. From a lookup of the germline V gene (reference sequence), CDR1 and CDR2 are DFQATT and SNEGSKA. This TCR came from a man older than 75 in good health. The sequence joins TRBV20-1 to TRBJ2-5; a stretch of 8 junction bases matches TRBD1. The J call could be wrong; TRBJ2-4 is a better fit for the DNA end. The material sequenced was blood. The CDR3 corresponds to CSASEAGGWDIQYF. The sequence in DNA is TGCAGTGCTAGTGAAGCAGGGGGCTGGGACATTCAGTACTTC.